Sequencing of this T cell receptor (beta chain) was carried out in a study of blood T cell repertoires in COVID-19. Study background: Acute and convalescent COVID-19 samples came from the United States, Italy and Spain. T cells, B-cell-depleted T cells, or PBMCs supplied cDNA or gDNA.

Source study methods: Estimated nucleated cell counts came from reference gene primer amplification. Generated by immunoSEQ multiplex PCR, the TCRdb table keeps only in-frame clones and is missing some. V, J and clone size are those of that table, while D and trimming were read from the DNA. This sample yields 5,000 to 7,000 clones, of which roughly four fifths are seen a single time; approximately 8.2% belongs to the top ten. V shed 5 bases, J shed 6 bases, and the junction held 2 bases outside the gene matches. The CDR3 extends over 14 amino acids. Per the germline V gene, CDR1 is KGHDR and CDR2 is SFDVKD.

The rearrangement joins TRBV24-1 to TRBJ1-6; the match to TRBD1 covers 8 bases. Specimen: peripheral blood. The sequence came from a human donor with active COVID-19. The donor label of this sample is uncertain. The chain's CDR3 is CATSAGGGNSPLHF. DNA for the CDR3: TGTGCCACCAGTGCAGGGGGCGGTAATTCACCCCTCCACTTT.